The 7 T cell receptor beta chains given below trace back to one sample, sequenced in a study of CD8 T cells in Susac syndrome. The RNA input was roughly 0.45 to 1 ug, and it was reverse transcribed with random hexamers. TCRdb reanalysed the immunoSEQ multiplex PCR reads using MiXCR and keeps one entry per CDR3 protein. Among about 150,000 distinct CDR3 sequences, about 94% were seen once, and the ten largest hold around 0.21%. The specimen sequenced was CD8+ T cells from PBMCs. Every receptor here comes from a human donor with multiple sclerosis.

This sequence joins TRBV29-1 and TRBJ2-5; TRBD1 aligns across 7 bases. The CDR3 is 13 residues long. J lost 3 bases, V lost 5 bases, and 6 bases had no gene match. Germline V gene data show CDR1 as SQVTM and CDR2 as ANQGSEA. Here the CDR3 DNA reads TGCAGCGTTCCCGGGACAGCAAAAGAGACCCAGTACTTC. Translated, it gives CSVPGTAKETQYF.

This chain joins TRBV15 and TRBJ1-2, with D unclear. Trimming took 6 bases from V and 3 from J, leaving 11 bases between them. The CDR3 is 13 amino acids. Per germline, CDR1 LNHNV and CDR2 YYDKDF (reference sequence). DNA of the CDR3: TGTGCCACCAGGTCGGGTAGGTACTATGGCTACACCTTC. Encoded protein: CATRSGRYYGYTF. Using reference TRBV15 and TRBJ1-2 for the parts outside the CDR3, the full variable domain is DAMVIQNPRYQVTQFGKPVTLSCSQTLNHNVMYWYQQKSSQAPKLLFHYYDKDFNNEADTPDNFQSRRPNTSFCFLDIRSPGLGDTAMYLCATRSGRYYGYTFGSGTRLTVV.

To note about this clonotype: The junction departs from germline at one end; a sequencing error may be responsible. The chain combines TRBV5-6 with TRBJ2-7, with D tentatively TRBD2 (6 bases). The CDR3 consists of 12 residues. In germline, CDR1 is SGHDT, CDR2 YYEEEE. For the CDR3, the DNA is TGTGCCAGCAGCTCAACTAGCAACGAGCAGTGCTTC. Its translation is CASSSTSNEQCF. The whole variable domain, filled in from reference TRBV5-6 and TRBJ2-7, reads DAGVTQSPTHLIKTRGQQVTLRCSPKSGHDTVSWYQQALGQGPQFIFQYYEEEERQRGNFPDRFSGHQFPNYSSELNVNALLLGDSALYLCASSSTSNEQCFGPGTRLTVT.

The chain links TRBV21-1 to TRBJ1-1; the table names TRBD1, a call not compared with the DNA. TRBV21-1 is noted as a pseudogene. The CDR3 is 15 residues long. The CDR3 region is CASSTRGQGGTEAFF. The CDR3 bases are TGTGCCAGCAGCACCAGGGGACAGGGCGGCACTGAAGCTTTCTTT.

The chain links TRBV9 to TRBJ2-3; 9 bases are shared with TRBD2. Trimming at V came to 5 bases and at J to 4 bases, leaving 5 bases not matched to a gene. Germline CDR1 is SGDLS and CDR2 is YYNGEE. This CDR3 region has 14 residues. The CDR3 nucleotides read TGTGCCAGCAGTCTAGCGGGGTTCCCAGATACGCAGTATTTT. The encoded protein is CASSLAGFPDTQYF. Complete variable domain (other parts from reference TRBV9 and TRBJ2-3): DSGVTQTPKHLITATGQRVTLRCSPRSGDLSVYWYQQSLDQGLQFLIQYYNGEERAKGNILERFSAQQFPDLHSELNLSSLELGDSALYFCASSLAGFPDTQYFGPGTRLTVL.

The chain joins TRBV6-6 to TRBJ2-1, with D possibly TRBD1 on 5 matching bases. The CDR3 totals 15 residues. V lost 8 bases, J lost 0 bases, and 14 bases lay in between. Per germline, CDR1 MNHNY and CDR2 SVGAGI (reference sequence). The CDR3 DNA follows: TGTGCCAGCGGTGGGGTTAGGGGCTCCTACAATGAGCAGTTCTTC. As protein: CASGGVRGSYNEQFF.

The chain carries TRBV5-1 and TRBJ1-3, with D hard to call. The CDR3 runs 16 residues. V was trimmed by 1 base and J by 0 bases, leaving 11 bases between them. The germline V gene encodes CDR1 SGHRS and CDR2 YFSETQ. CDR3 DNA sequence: TGCGCCAGCAGCTTGAGACCCACCGACTCTGGAAACACCATATATTTT. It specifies CASSLRPTDSGNTIYF.